Sequencing of this T cell receptor (beta chain) was carried out in a study of T cells in Graves' hyperthyroidism and ophthalmopathy (dated by TCRdb to between 2017 and 2020). The study in broad terms: Peripheral blood samples were taken at initial diagnosis, before any treatment was given. To identify TCR V-J signatures that set the groups apart, the researchers used a discovery cohort of 100 or so patients, made up of fewer than 50 with Graves' ophthalmopathy and some 56 with stable Graves' hyperthyroidism. Prospective prediction of ophthalmopathy was tested in an independent validation cohort of 18 to 20 hyperthyroidism patients and 17 patients who later progressed to ophthalmopathy. For training and testing, the 100 or so patients in the discovery cohort were randomly divided in a 7:3 ratio. The study also compared thyroid tissue and blood T-cell repertoires from several Graves' hyperthyroidism patients. After sampling, hyperthyroidism patients received methimazole starting at 30 mg daily, and ophthalmopathy patients received high-dose intravenous methylprednisolone. TCR Vbeta CDR3 sequencing of approximately 140 peripheral blood samples (roughly 43 ophthalmopathy, about 74 hyperthyroidism and approximately 17 progressor patients) is reported in the paper. What the study reported, not specific to this receptor: Sample size was not statistically predetermined, and investigators were not blinded to group allocation. Most expanded thyroid clonotypes (frequency above 0.001) were also detected in blood, a finding suggesting that blood repertoires may reflect thyroid immune responses. In validation, progression to ophthalmopathy was predicted by the model with 70.59% sensitivity and roughly 72% specificity, a median of around 5.9 months before onset. A model built on a 13 V-J signature distinguished ophthalmopathy from stable hyperthyroidism, reaching around 88% sensitivity and around 81% specificity in cross-validation and 80%/75% in testing.

Hyperthyroidism patients were aged 18 to 65 years and newly diagnosed, with disease duration of less than 2 months. Patients with uncontrolled infections, other autoimmune diseases, pregnancy or lactation were excluded. Diagnoses were based on clinical symptoms, serum thyroxine and TRAb, thyroid ultrasound and orbital computed tomography. Blood from progressor patients was collected at the time of first diagnosis with hyperthyroidism, before any ophthalmopathy symptoms had appeared. PBMCs were isolated from approximately 10 ml of fresh peripheral blood by Ficoll-Paque density gradient centrifugation. Patients classed as progressors first received a Graves' hyperthyroidism diagnosis and then went on to develop ophthalmopathy during follow-up. Total RNA was extracted using Trizol reagent, and RNA quality was assessed on an Agilent 2100 Bioanalyzer. TCR beta CDR3 regions were amplified from RNA transcripts. A first-round RT-PCR of the TCR CDR3 used the HTBI primer set with the Qiagen OneStep RT-PCR kit. Libraries were constructed in a second round of multiplex PCR, after which size selection and purification were carried out. Libraries were sequenced paired-end with 100 bp reads on an Illumina HiSeq2000. The authors processed their data as follows. SOAPnuke was used to process the raw data, throwing out any read that contained adapters or uncalled bases, had a mean Phred below 15, or lacked an exact constant-primer or identifier match. High-quality paired reads were merged using COPE v1.2.5, and each unique nucleotide sequence was defined as a clonotype. MiTCR v1.1 was used to align the clonotypes against IMGT TRBV, TRBD and TRBJ reference segments. The analysis was restricted to V-J combinations with a frequency above 0.0001, which together covered just over 99% of the repertoires. A TCS score was defined as the ratio of F50 (clonal expansion) to E x V (chaos), with BLOSUM62-based TCRdist applied between CDR3 peptides within each V-J. Welch's t-statistics and random forest reduced just over 500 V-J features to around 14, which were used in a naive Bayes classifier (R e1071). TCRdb reworked the public reads: Q25 trimming with fastp, MiXCR clone assembly, productive beta chains retained. Each CDR3 protein gets just one entry, which takes the most common genes and DNA from the rows behind it. Here the V and J calls rest on TCRdb's processing, not on the authors' analysis. In this sample the table shows about 270,000 distinct CDR3 sequences, roughly 15% of which occur a single time. The leading ten clones occupy more than 30% of the sample.

This clonotype has ten or more counts. Its antigen has not been determined. Base qualities are not provided; no much larger clone lies one nucleotide away. The CDR3 starts with the cysteine, ends with the phenylalanine, and has 16 residues. Only CDR3 DNA remains: 48 bases, in frame from the first base. The germline ends are 16 bases apart after V is trimmed by 3 bases and J by 4 bases. Based on the germline V gene, the CDR1 and CDR2 sequences are KGHSH and LQKENI. The chain joins TRBV18 to TRBJ2-1; no D gene is confidently identified. The receptor's source is a woman in her forties or fifties with Graves' hyperthyroidism that later progressed to Graves' ophthalmopathy. Source material: blood. CDR3 region: CASSPGTAQGYNEQFF. The DNA reads as follows: TGTGCCAGCTCACCCGGCACGGCTCAAGGATACAATGAGCAGTTCTTC. The CDR3 plus the reference TRBV18 and TRBJ2-1 genes for the other parts give the full variable domain: NAGVMQNPRHLVRRRGQEARLRCSPMKGHSHVYWYRQLPEEGLKFMVYLQKENIIDESGMPKERFSAEFPKEGPSILRIQQVVRGDSAAYFCASSPGTAQGYNEQFFGPGTRLTVL.